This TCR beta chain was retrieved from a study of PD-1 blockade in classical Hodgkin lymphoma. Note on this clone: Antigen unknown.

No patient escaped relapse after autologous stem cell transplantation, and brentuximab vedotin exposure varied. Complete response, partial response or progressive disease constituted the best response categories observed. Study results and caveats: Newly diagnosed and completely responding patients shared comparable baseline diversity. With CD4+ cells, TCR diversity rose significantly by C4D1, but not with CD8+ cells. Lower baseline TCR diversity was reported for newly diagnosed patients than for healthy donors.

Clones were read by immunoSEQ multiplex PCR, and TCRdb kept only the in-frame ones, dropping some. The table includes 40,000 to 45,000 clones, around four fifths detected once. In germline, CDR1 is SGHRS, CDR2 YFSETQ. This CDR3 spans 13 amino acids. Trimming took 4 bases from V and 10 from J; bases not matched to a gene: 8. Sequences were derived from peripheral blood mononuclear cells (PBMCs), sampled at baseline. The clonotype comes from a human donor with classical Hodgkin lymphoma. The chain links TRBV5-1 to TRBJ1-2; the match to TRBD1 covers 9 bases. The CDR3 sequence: CASSRDREFDYTF. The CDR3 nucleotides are TGCGCCAGCAGCCGGGACAGGGAGTTTGACTACACCTTC.